This passage covers 30 T cell receptor beta chains from one sample sequenced in a study of T cells after posttransplantation cyclophosphamide. Methotrexate plus calcineurin inhibitor accompanied controls' myeloablative marrow transplants; sampling was 1 year later. Data came from immunoSEQ multiplex PCR; TCRdb stores just in-frame clones and leaves some out. The repertoire holds approximately 10,000 clones, around 92% seen once, with approximately 4% in the top ten. The specimen was PBMCs, collected around 450 days after allogeneic stem cell transplant with calcineurin inhibitor and methotrexate. All receptors derive from a male patient in his fifties who received an allogeneic stem cell transplant from an unrelated donor, was CMV-positive, and had chronic GVHD only. Some T cells may be provided by the graft donor.

The chain employs TRBV14 and TRBJ1-2; D gene unclear. The CDR3 runs 13 residues. Looked up from germline, CDR1 is SGHDN and CDR2 is FVKESK. V was cut by 0 bases and J by 5 bases, with 7 bases left in between. CDR3 DNA: TGTGCCAGCAGCCAAGATTACCGGTATGGCTACACCTTC. This translates into CASSQDYRYGYTF.

CDR3 sequence: CSVAPGQGETQYF. In DNA, the CDR3 is TGCAGCGTCGCACCGGGACAGGGGGAGACCCAGTACTTC. The chain uses TRBV29-1 and TRBJ2-5; 10 bases are shared with TRBD1. CDR1 and CDR2 from the germline V gene are SQVTM and ANQGSEA. With 6 bases clipped from V and 5 bases from J, the junction kept 6 bases outside the gene matches. The length of the CDR3 is 13 residues. Supplemented by reference TRBV29-1 and TRBJ2-5, the full variable domain reads SAVISQKPSRDICQRGTSLTIQCQVDSQVTMMFWYRQQPGQSLTLIATANQGSEATYESGFVIDKFPISRPNLTFSTLTVSNMSPEDSSIYLCSVAPGQGETQYFGPGTRLLVL.

The chain combines TRBV9 with TRBJ2-5; 8 nucleotides match TRBD2. The assigned J gene may be wrong: the sequence end matches TRBJ2-7 better. The CDR3 covers 15 residues. The germline V gene has CDR1 SGDLS and CDR2 YYNGEE. CDR3 DNA: TGTGCCAGCAGCGCAGCGGGAGACGGATCCTACGAGCAGTACTTC. It encodes CASSAAGDGSYEQYF.

The V call is TRBV7-6, the J call TRBJ2-5; D gene uncertain. CDR3 length equals 15 residues. V lost 2 bases and J lost 5, with 15 bases in between. Germline V CDR1 and CDR2: SGHVS, FNYEAQ. CDR3 amino acids: CASSLLGSSSETQYF. The CDR3 DNA sequence: TGTGCCAGCAGCTTACTAGGTTCTTCGTCGGAGACCCAGTACTTC.

The chain is built from TRBV7-3 and TRBJ2-2; D gene ambiguous. Germline assignment: CDR1 SGHTA and CDR2 FQGTGA. Trimming took 4 bases from V and 4 from J, leaving 7 bases between them. The CDR3 spans 13 residues. CDR3 sequence reads: CASSSAPTGELFF. In DNA, the CDR3 is TGTGCCAGCAGCTCCGCGCCCACCGGGGAGCTGTTTTTT.

This chain links TRBV5-6 with TRBJ1-1, with no clear D. Germline lookup yields CDR1 SGHDT and CDR2 YYEEEE. This CDR3 region has 15 residues. Deletions cut 6 bases from V and 5 bases from J, with 20 bases between. CDR3 DNA sequence: TGTGCCAGCAAACGGAAGCCCTTGGGGAGTACTGAAGCTTTCTTT. This sequence encodes CASKRKPLGSTEAFF.

J is TRBJ2-3 and V is TRBV13; D is perhaps TRBD2 (5 bases). Trimming cost V 4 bases and J 5 bases, with 16 bases left between them. CDR3 length: 15 amino acids. Germline-derived CDR1 and CDR2 are PRHDT and FYEKMQ (reference sequence). Here the CDR3 DNA reads TGTGCCAGCAGCTCCCGGGAAGCCCGGGGAGATACGCAGTATTTT. Amino acids: CASSSREARGDTQYF.

This chain connects TRBV7-9 to TRBJ1-1; D is unresolved. The V gene lost 3 bases and the J gene lost 1 base, with 9 bases spanning the gap. The germline V gene encodes CDR1 SEHNR and CDR2 FQNEAQ (reference sequence). The length of the CDR3 is 14 residues. CDR3 in DNA: TGTGCCAGCAGCTTTAGCCTGGGGAACACTGAAGCTTTCTTT. Protein: CASSFSLGNTEAFF.

The chain joins TRBV9 to TRBJ1-1; no definite D call. This CDR3 spans 14 amino acids. The germline CDR1 and CDR2 sequences are SGDLS and YYNGEE. V was trimmed by 4 bases and J by 2 bases, leaving 12 bases between them. CDR3 sequence (DNA): TGTGCCAGCAGCCCACAGTCCCGAAACACTGAAGCTTTCTTT. Its translation is CASSPQSRNTEAFF.

The chain is built from TRBV21-1 and TRBJ1-1; the table assigns TRBD1, which was not confirmed against the DNA. TRBV21-1 is a recognized pseudogene. The CDR3 length is 11 residues. The CDR3 here is CARGVRTEAFF. The CDR3 region has the DNA TGTGCCAGAGGGGTCCGCACTGAAGCTTTCTTT.

The J gene is TRBJ2-7, the V gene TRBV9; perhaps TRBD2 as D (6 bases). Trimming left V 3 bases short and J 5 bases short, with 12 bases between. Looked up from germline, CDR1 is SGDLS and CDR2 is YYNGEE. The length of the CDR3 is 13 residues. The chain's CDR3 is CASSGGVLNEQYF. For the CDR3, the DNA is TGTGCCAGCAGCGGGGGGGTCCTCAACGAGCAGTACTTC.

This clone was observed once. The J gene is TRBJ2-1, the V gene TRBV19, with D perhaps matching TRBD2 (5 bases). Germline CDR1 is LNHDA and CDR2 is SQIVND (reference sequence). The CDR3 loop spans 15 amino acids. Trimming removed 5 bases from V and 4 bases from J, with 15 bases in between. The CDR3 nucleotides are TGTGCCAGTAGTTCCGTCCCGGGATCTTACAATGAGCAGTTCTTC. Translation: CASSSVPGSYNEQFF.

The chain joins TRBV4-1 to TRBJ2-5; perhaps TRBD2 as D (6 bases). Per the germline V gene, CDR1 is MGHRA and CDR2 is YSYEKL. V lost 1 base, J lost 5 bases, and 11 bases lay in between. The CDR3 consists of 14 residues. CDR3 DNA: TGCGCCAGCAGCCAAGGCGGAGGGAGTGAGACCCAGTACTTC. Its translation: CASSQGGGSETQYF.

The chain uses TRBV9 and TRBJ2-1; 7 positions match TRBD2. CDR1 is SGDLS, CDR2 YYNGEE, per germline. Germline trimming cut 3 bases from V and 5 bases from J; bases unmatched to any gene: 2. The CDR3 has 13 amino acids. CDR3 residues: CASSGGGDNEQFF. For the CDR3, the DNA is TGTGCCAGCAGCGGGGGGGGAGACAATGAGCAGTTCTTC.

This rearrangement joins TRBV5-6 to TRBJ2-3, with D maybe TRBD2 (5 bases). Trimming took off 9 bases at V and 5 bases at J, with 10 bases between the two ends. Germline V lookup: CDR1 SGHDT, CDR2 YYEEEE. This CDR3 comprises 11 residues. CDR3 nucleotide sequence: TGTGCCATATCCCGGGGAGATACGCAGTATTTT. Protein product: CAISRGDTQYF.

The rearrangement joins TRBV6-1 to TRBJ2-2; D not resolved. The length of the CDR3 is 12 residues. V lost 6 bases to trimming and J lost 4 bases, with 6 bases between them. Germline values: CDR1 MNHNS, CDR2 SASEGT. DNA of the CDR3: TGTGCCAGCAGGCACTCCACCGGGGAGCTGTTTTTT. This translates into CASRHSTGELFF.

V usage is TRBV19 and J usage is TRBJ2-7; D call uncertain. The V and J ends lost 0 bases and 3 bases respectively, with 6 bases between them. This CDR3 spans 13 amino acids. Germline V gives CDR1 LNHDA, CDR2 SQIVND (reference sequence). The CDR3 bases are TGTGCCAGTAGTATAGATGAGGACTACGAGCAGTACTTC. It translates to CASSIDEDYEQYF.

This chain joins TRBV28 and TRBJ2-7, with 9 bases fitting TRBD1. The CDR3 runs 12 residues. Germline CDR1 reads MDHEN; CDR2 reads SYDVKM. The V and J ends lost 6 bases and 6 bases, in that order; junction bases with no gene match: 3. Here the CDR3 reads CASSSQGAEQYF. Here the CDR3 DNA reads TGTGCCAGCAGCTCACAGGGGGCCGAGCAGTACTTC.

The chain recombines TRBV5-1 with TRBJ2-5; D might be TRBD1 (6 bases). The CDR3 has 15 amino acids. Per germline, CDR1 SGHRS and CDR2 YFSETQ. V lost 4 bases and J lost 0, with 13 bases in between. The CDR3 nucleotides are TGCGCCAGCAGCCGGACAGTAGGGTACCAAGAGACCCAGTACTTC. This codes for CASSRTVGYQETQYF. The complete variable domain, with remaining parts taken from reference TRBV5-1 and TRBJ2-5, reads KAGVTQTPRYLIKTRGQQVTLSCSPISGHRSVSWYQQTPGQGLQFLFEYFSETQRNKGNFPGRFSGRQFSNSRSEMNVSTLELGDSALYLCASSRTVGYQETQYFGPGTRLLVL.

CDR3 coding DNA: TGTGCCAGCAGCTTGGAACGGCGGGGGTTAACCTACAATGAGCAGTTCTTC. Its protein is CASSLERRGLTYNEQFF. J is TRBJ2-1 and V is TRBV5-4; 7 nucleotides agree with TRBD2. The junction had 8 bases not matched to a gene; V was cut back by 0 bases and J by 2 bases. This CDR3 spans 17 amino acids. Germline loops: CDR1 SGHNT, CDR2 YYREEE (reference sequence).

The V gene is TRBV9, the J gene TRBJ2-6, with 13 bases lining up with TRBD2. In germline, CDR1 is SGDLS, CDR2 YYNGEE. The CDR3 extends over 19 amino acids. V trimming: 0 bases; J trimming: 3 bases; junction bases outside the gene matches: 6. The CDR3 is CASSVDGLAGAGGANVLTF. In DNA, the CDR3 is TGTGCCAGCAGCGTAGATGGACTAGCGGGAGCAGGTGGGGCCAACGTCCTGACTTTC.

This clone was detected only a few times. The V and J genes are TRBV14 and TRBJ1-1; tentative D call: TRBD1 (5 bases). Germline V CDR1 and CDR2: SGHDN, FVKESK. The CDR3 has 13 amino acids. The V gene lost 4 bases and the J gene lost 1 base, with 7 bases spanning the gap. The CDR3 DNA sequence: TGTGCCAGCAGCCTCCAGGGGAACACTGAAGCTTTCTTT. The encoded protein is CASSLQGNTEAFF.

The rearrangement links TRBV4-1 to TRBJ2-2, with 7 bases lining up with TRBD2. The germline gives CDR1 MGHRA, CDR2 YSYEKL. V was clipped by 3 bases and J by 5 bases; unmatched bases: 15. This CDR3 region has 18 residues. The CDR3 coding sequence is TGCGCCAGCAGCCACGACGGGAAGGCGGGAGCAGTTACCGGGGAGCTGTTTTTT. It translates to CASSHDGKAGAVTGELFF.

The rearrangement joins TRBV27 to TRBJ1-2; D unclear. V was pared by 11 bases and J by 4 bases, with 11 bases between. CDR3 length: 11 amino acids. Germline V lookup: CDR1 MNHEY, CDR2 SMNVEV (reference sequence). The CDR3 spells CAAGEGYGYTF. The CDR3 bases are TGTGCCGCCGGTGAGGGCTATGGCTACACCTTC.

The rearrangement uses TRBV5-1 and TRBJ2-5; 12 nucleotides agree with TRBD2. Germline CDR1 SGHRS, CDR2 YFSETQ. This CDR3 comprises 15 residues. Trimming at V came to 3 bases and at J to 4 bases, leaving 4 bases not matched to a gene. CDR3 residues: CASSSRLAGVETQYF. CDR3 DNA sequence: TGCGCCAGCAGCTCACGACTAGCGGGAGTAGAGACCCAGTACTTC.

The chain has TRBV14 and TRBJ1-1; D is undetermined. CDR1 and CDR2 (germline): SGHDN, FVKESK. The CDR3 has 15 amino acids. The V end lost 0 bases, the J end lost 1 base, and 9 bases lay between the germline ends. The CDR3 reads CASSQEIRGNTEAFF. DNA of the CDR3: TGTGCCAGCAGCCAAGAGATCAGAGGGAACACTGAAGCTTTCTTT.

This clone was seen more than once but under ten times. This chain uses TRBV19 with TRBJ1-2; TRBD1 matches 10 bases. Germline trimming cut 9 bases from V and 5 bases from J; bases unmatched to any gene: 15. The germline gives CDR1 LNHDA, CDR2 SQIVND (reference sequence). CDR3 length: 16 amino acids. The CDR3, as DNA: TGTGCCAGCCAATTCCAATCCGGGACAGGGGTTTATGGCTACACCTTC. The encoded protein is CASQFQSGTGVYGYTF.

In its sample, this clone was seen once. The V gene is TRBV7-2, the J gene TRBJ1-2; TRBD1 is a possible D gene (6 bases). The CDR3 runs to 15 residues. Deletions cut 5 bases from V and 4 bases from J, with 17 bases between. Looked up from germline, CDR1 is SGHTA and CDR2 is FQGNSA. CDR3: CASSASTGSFYGYTF. Here the CDR3 DNA reads TGTGCCAGCAGCGCGTCGACAGGCTCCTTCTATGGCTACACCTTC. Filled out from reference TRBV7-2 and TRBJ1-2, the complete variable domain reads GAGVSQSPSNKVTEKGKDVELRCDPISGHTALYWYRQSLGQGLEFLIYFQGNSAPDKSGLPSDRFSAERTGGSVSTLTIQRTQQEDSAVYLCASSASTGSFYGYTFGSGTRLTVV.

This clone appeared once. The rearrangement uses TRBV21-1 and TRBJ1-5; TRBD1 is the table's D call, not checked against the DNA. TRBV21-1 is classified as a pseudogene. CDR3 size: 20 residues. CDR3 sequence reads: CASIIGTEQGYSDSNQPQHF. CDR3 sequence (DNA): TGTGCCAGCATCATTGGGACGGAACAGGGCTACTCCGATAGCAATCAGCCCCAGCATTTT.

The chain couples TRBV13 to TRBJ2-3; 11 bases line up with TRBD2. The CDR3 is made up of 18 amino acids. Germline-derived CDR1 and CDR2 are PRHDT and FYEKMQ (reference sequence). V shed 5 bases and J 1 base; nucleotides not matched to a gene: 11. The chain's CDR3 is CASSVTGTSGYGTDTQYF. CDR3 sequence (DNA): TGTGCCAGCAGCGTAACAGGGACTAGCGGCTACGGCACAGATACGCAGTATTTT.